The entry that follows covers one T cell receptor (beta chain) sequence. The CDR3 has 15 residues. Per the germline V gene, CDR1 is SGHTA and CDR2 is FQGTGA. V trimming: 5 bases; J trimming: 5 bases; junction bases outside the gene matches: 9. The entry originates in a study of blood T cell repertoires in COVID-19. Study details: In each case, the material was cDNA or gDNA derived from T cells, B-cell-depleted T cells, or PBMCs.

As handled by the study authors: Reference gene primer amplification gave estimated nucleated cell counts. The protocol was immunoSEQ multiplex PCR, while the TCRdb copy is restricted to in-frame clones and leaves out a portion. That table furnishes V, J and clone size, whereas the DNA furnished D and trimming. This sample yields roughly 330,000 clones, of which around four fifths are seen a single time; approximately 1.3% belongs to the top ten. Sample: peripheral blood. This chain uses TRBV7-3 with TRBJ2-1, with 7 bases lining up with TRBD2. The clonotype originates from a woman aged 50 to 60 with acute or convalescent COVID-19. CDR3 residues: CASSPGGGRHNEQFF. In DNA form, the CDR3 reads TGTGCCAGCAGCCCTGGGGGGGGGAGGCACAATGAGCAGTTCTTC.